The sequence of this T cell receptor (beta chain) was determined in a study of CD4 and CD8 cells across lung adenocarcinoma regions. CDR1 is MNHNS, CDR2 SASEGT, per germline. The CDR3 contains 13 residues. From the PCR reads, TCRdb called clonotypes with MiXCR, one entry per CDR3 protein. The sample includes 7,500 to 10,000 distinct CDR3 sequences, about 45% seen only once; the top ten take around 20%. This clonotype was obtained from a female donor with lung adenocarcinoma. The CD4 and CD8 labels of this study may be unreliable. Sequenced sample: CD4+ T cells from the margin of a lung tumor. V usage is TRBV6-1 and J usage is TRBJ2-5, with D possibly TRBD1 on 8 matching bases. The J call may be mistaken, given a closer DNA end match to TRBJ2-7. This CDR3 reads CASGRGQEYEQYF. The CDR3 region has the DNA TGTGCCAGCGGGAGGGGACAGGAGTACGAGCAGTACTTC.